This TCR beta chain was documented in a study of blood T cells in healthy people across ages (dated by TCRdb to between 2014 and 2016). About the investigation overall: In model experiments, template switching captured about one uniquely barcoded TCR beta cDNA molecule for every two T cells. For two donors (one aged 18 to 29 and one aged 80 or older), the study analyzed two additional independent replicas of 1 million unique cDNA reads from the same blood draw. Age-related changes in TCR beta repertoire diversity were measured in the study by deep sequencing normalized with unique cDNA molecular identifiers. Donors of different ages were randomly distributed across sequencing lanes to avoid experimental bias. The donors were split into four age groups: young (average 16 years), middle-aged (around 37), aged (around 67) and long-lived (over 80). The research as a whole found: As age increased, observed TCR beta diversity per million T cells dropped in a roughly linear way, and a significant reduction was already evident by age 40. Conclusive comparison of naive and antigen-experienced compartments was prevented by the profiling of bulk unsorted PBMCs. Total diversity estimates from one million sequenced T cells were considered lower bounds and underestimates. The percentage of naive T cells measured by flow cytometry correlated strongly with observed TCR beta diversity. Compared with the aged group, the long-lived group had more naive CD4+ T cells, fewer expanded clones and increased TCR diversity, a pattern suggesting age selection. Donor CMV infection status was unknown, potentially confounding age-related changes in expanded clonotypes.

The approximately 39 donors, aged about 6 to 95 years, were systemically healthy Caucasian individuals from Russia. Each donor gave around 9.5 milliliters of peripheral blood, collected into EDTA-treated Vacutainer tubes. Ficoll-Paque density-gradient centrifugation was used to isolate PBMCs, with at least 6.5 million per sample. Total RNA, at least 5 micrograms per sample, was extracted from PBMCs with Trizol reagent. For every donor, an aliquot of PBMCs went through flow cytometry to measure the percentages of naive CD45RAhigh/CD27high T cells. Taken from cysteine to phenylalanine, the CDR3 has 17 residues. CDR3 DNA is the only sequence kept; it has 51 bases, read in frame from the first base. The germline V gene supplies CDR1 SGHTA and CDR2 FQGNSA. Trimming takes 5 bases off V and 13 bases off J; junction bases not matched to a gene: 21. Libraries were built with 5' RACE. A second PCR of 7 to 11 cycles was performed with a sample-barcoded 5' primer and a J-beta primer mix. A unique molecular identifier was introduced onto each TCR beta cDNA molecule by a template-switch 5' adaptor carrying 12 random nucleotides. At least 2.5 million CDR3-containing paired-end reads were obtained from each sample. The Mint cDNA synthesis kit, primed by a TRBC-specific oligonucleotide, was used to synthesize first-strand cDNA from all RNA. Following uracil-DNA glycosylase treatment, a first 18-cycle PCR with universal primers M1SS and BC2_uni_R was performed on all cDNA. As for the original processing: For normalization, 1 million high-quality reads, each with a distinct molecular identifier, were randomly selected from each sample. Reads with shared molecular identifiers were discarded instead of being binned into consensus sequences. MiTCR, run with a Q25 quality threshold and the strictest error-elimination algorithm, handled CDR3 identification, clonotype clustering and error correction. A nonparametric unseen species model with Euler transformation was used to estimate a lower bound on total TCR beta diversity. In-frame beta chains were kept once TCRdb had trimmed the public reads at Q25 with fastp and called clones with MiXCR. Duplicate CDR3 protein sequences are folded into a single record with the most common DNA and genes. The V and J calls, along with clone size, are taken from TCRdb and not from the paper's own processing. Within this sample are roughly 1.9 million distinct CDR3 sequences, with roughly 43% of them counted one time only. About 21% of the sample is held by the ten biggest clonotypes.

As to this clonotype: This receptor's antigen is unknown. Base qualities are not at hand, and no much larger clone is one base apart.

Source material: blood. This receptor chain uses TRBV7-2 and TRBJ2-1; 9 junctional bases match TRBD2. The receptor was derived from a human donor in good health. The base sequence is TGTGCCAGCAGCCCCTCGGGCGCGGGGGGGAATCAAGAGACCCAGTTCTTC. Its protein reads: CASSPSGAGGNQETQFF.